One sample yielded the 28 T cell receptor beta chains listed below, sequenced in a study of blood T cells in healthy people across ages. A second PCR, run for roughly 7 to 12 cycles, used a sample-barcoded 5' primer plus a J-beta primer mix. MiXCR, run by TCRdb on the 5' RACE reads, gives a single entry per CDR3 protein. The top ten clones hold about 6.7% of a sample with about 1,400,000 distinct CDR3 sequences, approximately 59% of them seen once. The sequenced sample consisted of blood. The receptors were gathered from a man younger than 30 in good health.

V is TRBV11-2 and J is TRBJ2-1, with 7 bases matching TRBD1. CDR3 length: 22 residues. V lost 5 bases to trimming and J lost 0 bases; unmatched junction nucleotides: 25. Per germline, CDR1 SGHAT and CDR2 FQNNGV. The CDR3 sequence: CASSQSHRGERSWTYSYNEQFF. CDR3 nucleotide sequence: TGTGCCAGCAGCCAAAGCCACAGGGGAGAAAGAAGTTGGACGTACTCCTACAATGAGCAGTTCTTC.

V usage is TRBV4-3 and J usage is TRBJ2-3, with D perhaps matching TRBD1 or TRBD2 (5 bases each). The V end lost 1 base, the J end lost 4 bases, and 12 bases lay between the germline ends. Looked up from germline, CDR1 is LGHNA and CDR2 is YSLEER. This CDR3 spans 15 amino acids. This CDR3 reads CASSQGARGADTQYF. The CDR3 region has the DNA TGCGCCAGCAGCCAAGGTGCACGGGGCGCAGATACGCAGTATTTT.

This clonotype was observed a handful of times. The J gene is TRBJ2-7, the V gene TRBV10-3; D is uncertain. The CDR3 runs to 13 residues. Germline values: CDR1 ENHRY, CDR2 SYGVKD. Trimming took off 8 bases at V and 0 bases at J, with 11 bases between the two ends. DNA of the CDR3: TGTGCCATCCTCGAACAGAGCTCCTACGAGCAGTACTTC. It specifies CAILEQSSYEQYF.

This clonotype has just a few counts. The chain links TRBV20-1 to TRBJ1-1; 12 nucleotides match TRBD1. V was clipped by 4 bases and J by 3 bases; unmatched bases: 6. Germline V gene sequence: CDR1 DFQATT, CDR2 SNEGSKA (reference sequence). The CDR3 has 15 amino acids. CDR3 nucleotides: TGCAGTGCTATACCCGGGACAGGGGGCTACACTGAAGCTTTCTTT. Translation: CSAIPGTGGYTEAFF.

The CDR3 here is CASSFVSRSYNEQFF. CDR3 coding DNA: TGTGCCAGCAGCTTCGTTAGCCGATCCTACAATGAGCAGTTCTTC. V gene TRBV7-2 combines with J gene TRBJ2-1, with D unclear. The CDR3 has 15 amino acids. CDR1 is SGHTA, CDR2 FQGNSA, per germline. Deletions cut 3 bases from V and 1 base from J, with 10 bases between.

This rearrangement joins TRBV15 to TRBJ2-5; no definite D call. Trimming removed 1 base at V and 3 bases at J, with 9 bases between. The CDR3 consists of 14 residues. Germline CDR1 reads LNHNV; CDR2 reads YYDKDF (reference sequence). This CDR3 reads CATSRVPTEETQYF. In DNA, the CDR3 is TGTGCCACCAGCAGAGTCCCAACAGAAGAGACCCAGTACTTC.

The rearrangement uses TRBV7-9 and TRBJ2-7, with a weak D call TRBD1 (7 bases). CDR1 is SEHNR, CDR2 FQNEAQ, per germline (reference sequence). The V end lost 5 bases, the J end lost 5 bases, and 19 bases lay between the germline ends. The CDR3 runs to 15 residues. The CDR3 DNA reads as TGTGCCAGCAGCCCCCCAGGGGGGAGTCCCAACGAGCAGTACTTC. Its translation: CASSPPGGSPNEQYF.

The chain joins TRBV28 to TRBJ2-3, with 14 bases lining up with TRBD2. Per germline, CDR1 MDHEN and CDR2 SYDVKM. The V gene end was trimmed by 5 bases and the J gene end by 2 bases; junction bases not matched to a gene: 6. The length of the CDR3 is 17 residues. The CDR3 sequence is CASSPRTSGGITDTQYF. For the CDR3, the DNA is TGTGCCAGCAGTCCCCGGACTAGCGGGGGGATCACAGATACGCAGTATTTT.

A few counts support this clonotype. The chain combines TRBV4-1 with TRBJ2-1, with 7 nucleotides matching TRBD2. V dropped 1 base and J dropped 8; count of bases not matched to a gene: 8. The V gene's germline CDR1 is MGHRA and CDR2 YSYEKL. This CDR3 is 15 amino acids long. The DNA for the CDR3 is TGCGCCAGCAGCCAAGGGACTAGGGTGAATGATGAGCAGTTCTTC. Protein sequence: CASSQGTRVNDEQFF.

The chain combines TRBV29-1 with TRBJ1-2; D might be TRBD1 (5 bases). This CDR3 has 14 amino acids. Trimming cost V 4 bases and J 4 bases, with 16 bases left between them. Germline CDR1 reads SQVTM; CDR2 reads ANQGSEA. The CDR3 DNA reads as TGCAGCGTTGGGGGGGGTCGGACCGGCTATGGCTACACCTTC. This translates into CSVGGGRTGYGYTF. Full variable domain (remainder filled in from reference TRBV29-1 and TRBJ1-2): SAVISQKPSRDICQRGTSLTIQCQVDSQVTMMFWYRQQPGQSLTLIATANQGSEATYESGFVIDKFPISRPNLTFSTLTVSNMSPEDSSIYLCSVGGGRTGYGYTFGSGTRLTVV.

The chain uses TRBV20-1 and TRBJ2-4; a weak D match, TRBD1 (6 bases). The J call is doubtful: the DNA matches TRBJ2-7 better. The CDR3 is made up of 12 amino acids. The germline gives CDR1 DFQATT, CDR2 SNEGSKA (reference sequence). The CDR3 sequence is CSARRGIPEQYF. The CDR3 DNA sequence: TGCAGTGCTAGGAGGGGGATACCCGAGCAGTACTTC.

This clonotype was recorded a few times. This chain connects TRBV7-9 to TRBJ1-2; 7 bases are shared with TRBD1. J was trimmed by 4 bases and V by 9 bases; bases with no gene match: 2. The CDR3 loop spans 11 amino acids. The germline V gene has CDR1 SEHNR and CDR2 FQNEAQ (reference sequence). The DNA for the CDR3 is TGTGCCAGTCCAGGGGGCTATGGCTACACCTTC. As protein: CASPGGYGYTF.

The chain has TRBV20-1 and TRBJ2-3; no reliable D call. Trimming took 4 bases from V and 4 from J, leaving 6 bases between them. The germline gives CDR1 DFQATT, CDR2 SNEGSKA (reference sequence). The CDR3 extends over 11 amino acids. This CDR3 is CSATWSDTQYF. Written as DNA, the CDR3 is TGCAGTGCTACGTGGTCAGATACGCAGTATTTT.

Only one count was recorded for this clonotype. CDR3 nucleotide sequence: TGTGCCAGCGCGGCTGAAACTACGCAGTATTTT. It encodes CASAAETTQYF. The chain carries TRBV3-1 and TRBJ2-3, with D unresolved. V shed 8 bases and J shed 8 bases, with 11 bases lying between them. This CDR3 has 11 residues. Per germline, CDR1 LGHDT and CDR2 YNNKEL (reference sequence).

The gene calls are TRBV6-5 and TRBJ2-7; TRBD2 matches 7 bases. Germline V lookup: CDR1 MNHEY, CDR2 SVGAGI. J was trimmed by 6 bases and V by 6 bases; bases with no gene match: 8. The length of the CDR3 is 13 residues. This CDR3 reads CASRRRDYTEQYF. The CDR3 nucleotides are TGTGCCAGCAGGCGCCGGGACTACACCGAGCAGTACTTC.

The chain employs TRBV6-5 and TRBJ1-2; perhaps TRBD1 as D (5 bases). CDR1 and CDR2 from the germline V gene are MNHEY and SVGAGI. The CDR3 runs 16 residues. V was shortened by 4 bases and J by 7 bases, with 22 bases between the two germline ends. The CDR3 loop reads CASSSQASPDQGGYTF. DNA for the CDR3: TGTGCCAGCAGTTCCCAAGCAAGCCCGGACCAGGGTGGCTACACCTTC.

The chain has TRBV3-1 and TRBJ2-7, with D perhaps TRBD1 or TRBD2 (5 bases each). V lost 3 bases to trimming and J lost 2 bases, with 20 bases between them. CDR3 length: 17 residues. CDR1 LGHDT and CDR2 YNNKEL come from the germline V gene (reference sequence). CDR3 in amino acids: CASSHMNLRDGAYEQYF. CDR3 DNA sequence: TGTGCCAGCAGCCATATGAACCTCCGGGACGGAGCCTACGAGCAGTACTTC.

In its sample, this clonotype was seen once. The CDR3, as DNA: TGTGCCACCCAGGGTGGAATAAACACTGAAGCTTTCTTT. As protein: CATQGGINTEAFF. V is TRBV2 and J is TRBJ1-1; D may be TRBD1 (5 bases). Germline V gene lookup returns CDR1 SNHLY and CDR2 FYNNEI. This CDR3 has 13 residues. V was pared by 10 bases and J by 2 bases, with 14 bases between.

This sequence joins TRBV6-2 or TRBV6-3 and TRBJ1-1; D uncertain. The V and J ends lost 2 bases and 0 bases respectively, with 28 bases between them. Germline CDR1 reads MNHEY; CDR2 reads SVGEGT. The CDR3 has 21 residues. In DNA form, the CDR3 reads TGTGCCAGCAGTTACGGTGAATGGGCCCTCGGCGGTGGCTCTATGAACACTGAAGCTTTCTTT. The encoded protein is CASSYGEWALGGGSMNTEAFF.

The chain has TRBV28 and TRBJ2-5, with 9 bases matching TRBD1. Matching the DNA end better, TRBJ2-7 makes the J call doubtful. Germline lookup yields CDR1 MDHEN and CDR2 SYDVKM. CDR3 length: 16 amino acids. CDR3 DNA: TGTGCCAGCATCCACTTCCCCGGGACAGGGAGCTACGAGCAGTACTTC. This gives the protein CASIHFPGTGSYEQYF.

This chain joins TRBV28 and TRBJ2-1; D is uncertain. V lost 10 bases and J 2 bases, leaving 9 bases between the germline ends. Germline values: CDR1 MDHEN, CDR2 SYDVKM. This CDR3 spans 12 amino acids. CDR3: CATTATYNEQFF. CDR3 bases: TGTGCCACGACGGCCACCTACAATGAGCAGTTCTTC.

The CDR3 region is CASSQEGRGATNEKLFF. The DNA for the CDR3 is TGCGCCAGCAGCCAAGAAGGTCGCGGGGCAACTAATGAAAAACTGTTTTTT. The rearrangement uses TRBV4-1 and TRBJ1-4; no definite D call. V was cut by 0 bases and J by 0 bases, with 11 bases left in between. The CDR3 totals 17 residues. The germline V gene has CDR1 MGHRA and CDR2 YSYEKL.

This chain uses TRBV23-1 with TRBJ2-1, with 9 bases fitting TRBD1. TRBV23-1 is an ORF; its function is uncertain. V shed 7 bases and J 10 bases; nucleotides not matched to a gene: 20. The CDR3 runs to 17 residues. CDR3 sequence (DNA): TGCGCCAGCACCCCCTCGACAGGGGGTGACTCCTACAGGGAGCAGTTCTTC. Translated: CASTPSTGGDSYREQFF.

The chain uses TRBV24-1 and TRBJ1-2; D is possibly TRBD1 (5 bases). From germline, CDR1 is KGHDR and CDR2 SFDVKD. Trimming shortened V by 9 bases and J by 5 bases, and 9 bases separated the two germline ends. The CDR3 spans 11 residues. CDR3 coding DNA: TGTGCCACCGGGGCATCGTATGGCTACACCTTC. This codes for CATGASYGYTF.

The chain carries TRBV20-1 and TRBJ1-5; no reliable D call. The germline gives CDR1 DFQATT, CDR2 SNEGSKA (reference sequence). CDR3 length: 16 residues. Trimming took 0 bases from V and 0 from J, leaving 12 bases between them. The CDR3, as DNA: TGCAGTGCTAGAGATTCGGGCAGTTATAGCAATCAGCCCCAGCATTTT. Translation gives CSARDSGSYSNQPQHF.

The chain recombines TRBV25-1 with TRBJ2-2; D assignment may be TRBD1 or TRBD2 (5 bases each). The CDR3 runs 16 residues. Germline loops: CDR1 MGHDK, CDR2 SYGVNS. The V end was cut by 6 bases, the J end by 2 bases, with 16 bases between. This CDR3 is CASRARGRVNTGELFF. CDR3 in DNA: TGTGCCAGCAGGGCCCGGGGCAGGGTAAACACCGGGGAGCTGTTTTTT. The full variable domain, rest sourced from reference TRBV25-1 and TRBJ2-2, is EADIYQTPRYLVIGTGKKITLECSQTMGHDKMYWYQQDPGMELHLIHYSYGVNSTEKGDLSSESTVSRIRTEHFPLTLESARPSHTSQYLCASRARGRVNTGELFFGEGSRLTVL.

This clonotype was found a few times. The V gene is TRBV29-1, the J gene TRBJ2-3; D is unresolved. This CDR3 has 11 residues. The germline V gene encodes CDR1 SQVTM and CDR2 ANQGSEA. The V end lost 7 bases, the J end lost 4 bases, and 9 bases lay between the germline ends. The CDR3 DNA reads as TGCAGCGGACTCACGGCAGATACGCAGTATTTT. Its translation is CSGLTADTQYF.

This clonotype was seen more than once but under ten times. The genes are TRBV29-1 and TRBJ2-6; maybe TRBD1 (5 bases). V lost 4 bases and J lost 0, with 10 bases in between. Germline V lookup: CDR1 SQVTM, CDR2 ANQGSEA. The length of the CDR3 is 15 residues. CDR3 DNA sequence: TGCAGCGTTGCGGCAGGGCACTCTGGGGCCAACGTCCTGACTTTC. Encoded protein: CSVAAGHSGANVLTF.